These 22 T cell receptor beta chains were all obtained from the same sample, sequenced in a study of early T cells in non-severe SARS-CoV-2 infection. MiXCR, applied by TCRdb to the 5' RACE reads, yields one record per CDR3 protein. In the table there are 65,000 to 85,000 distinct CDR3 sequences, around 16% of which are singletons. The specimen sequenced was whole blood. The source of these receptors is an adult who was a healthcare worker with PCR-confirmed SARS-CoV-2 infection or an uninfected control (not recorded which).

The V and J genes are TRBV10-3 and TRBJ2-1; TRBD2 matches 12 bases. The CDR3 is made up of 14 amino acids. The germline gives CDR1 ENHRY, CDR2 SYGVKD. Trimming cost V 10 bases and J 7 bases; bases outside gene matches: 8. The CDR3 DNA sequence: TGTGCCACACTAGCGGGAGGCCGTCTTAATGAGCAGTTCTTC. Its translation is CATLAGGRLNEQFF.

This clonotype was seen only a few times. The rearrangement joins TRBV12-3 or TRBV12-4 to TRBJ1-1, with 10 bases fitting TRBD1. The CDR3 sequence is 13 residues long. J lost 7 bases, V lost 3 bases, and 2 bases had no gene match. The CDR3 protein is CASSFGTGVEAFF. The CDR3 DNA is TGTGCCAGCAGTTTCGGGACAGGGGTTGAAGCTTTCTTT.

The chain links TRBV7-3 to TRBJ2-1; 8 bases line up with TRBD2. Germline values: CDR1 SGHTA, CDR2 FQGTGA. Unmatched junction bases numbered 4, after V lost 4 bases and J lost 8 bases. The length of the CDR3 is 13 residues. CDR3 residues: CASSSRGGDEQFF. The CDR3 bases are TGTGCCAGCAGCTCCCGGGGGGGCGATGAGCAGTTCTTC. The full variable domain, rest sourced from reference TRBV7-3 and TRBJ2-1, is GAGVSQTPSNKVTEKGKYVELRCDPISGHTALYWYRQSLGQGPEFLIYFQGTGAADDSGLPNDRFFAVRPEGSVSTLKIQRTERGDSAVYLCASSSRGGDEQFFGPGTRLTVL.

J is TRBJ1-2 and V is TRBV6-2 or TRBV6-3; possibly TRBD1 for D (6 bases). V lost 7 bases and J 5 bases, leaving 11 bases between the germline ends. In germline, CDR1 is MNHEY, CDR2 SVGEGT. This CDR3 comprises 12 residues. The CDR3 region is CASKTGPYGYTF. CDR3 nucleotide sequence: TGTGCCAGCAAAACAGGGCCATATGGCTACACCTTC.

The rearrangement uses TRBV29-1 and TRBJ2-1; 12 bases line up with TRBD2. V trimming: 6 bases; J trimming: 0 bases; junction bases outside the gene matches: 12. Germline lookup yields CDR1 SQVTM and CDR2 ANQGSEA. This CDR3 is built from 18 residues. The chain's CDR3 is CSVSGTSGPVSSYNEQFF. CDR3 DNA: TGCAGCGTCTCCGGGACTAGCGGGCCAGTGAGCTCCTACAATGAGCAGTTCTTC.

This clonotype is deemed medium-sized. V usage is TRBV19 and J usage is TRBJ1-2; D is unresolved. Per germline, CDR1 LNHDA and CDR2 SQIVND (reference sequence). The CDR3 has 14 residues. The V end lost 3 bases, the J end lost 6 bases, and 14 bases lay between the germline ends. DNA for the CDR3: TGTGCCAGTAGTATCCAAGGGCACCCGGATGGCTACACCTTC. This codes for CASSIQGHPDGYTF.

This clonotype was detected a few times. The rearrangement joins TRBV7-2 to TRBJ2-7; no definite D call. This CDR3 has 13 amino acids. V lost 5 bases and J lost 6, with 14 bases in between. Germline V gene sequence: CDR1 SGHTA, CDR2 FQGNSA. The CDR3 here is CASSPPPHGEQYF. In DNA form, the CDR3 reads TGTGCCAGCAGCCCGCCCCCCCACGGCGAGCAGTACTTC.

In its sample, this clonotype was seen many times. The chain recombines TRBV6-6 with TRBJ2-5, with 10 bases matching TRBD2. This CDR3 spans 13 amino acids. Trimming at V came to 8 bases and at J to 3 bases, leaving 3 bases not matched to a gene. Germline V gives CDR1 MNHNY, CDR2 SVGAGI (reference sequence). CDR3 DNA sequence: TGTGCCAGCGGACTAGCGGCTAAAGAGACCCAGTACTTC. Amino acid sequence: CASGLAAKETQYF.

The V and J genes are TRBV19 and TRBJ2-3, with 8 nucleotides matching TRBD1. The germline gives CDR1 LNHDA, CDR2 SQIVND (reference sequence). The length of the CDR3 is 13 residues. Trimming took 8 bases from V and 2 from J; bases not matched to a gene: 3. CDR3 in DNA: TGTGCCAGTGCGGACAGGGCCACAGATACGCAGTATTTT. Protein: CASADRATDTQYF.

The J gene is TRBJ1-4, the V gene TRBV19; a possible D gene is TRBD1 (6 bases). The CDR3 loop spans 13 amino acids. Trimming left V 9 bases short and J 2 bases short, with 10 bases between. Germline V gene sequence: CDR1 LNHDA, CDR2 SQIVND (reference sequence). CDR3 in amino acids: CASRDTTNEKLFF. As DNA, the CDR3 is TGTGCCAGCCGGGACACCACTAATGAAAAACTGTTTTTT.

V gene TRBV14 combines with J gene TRBJ2-7; 7 bases are a match to TRBD2. Germline lookup yields CDR1 SGHDN and CDR2 FVKESK. This CDR3 region has 13 residues. J lost 7 bases, V lost 5 bases, and 8 bases had no gene match. The CDR3 loop is CASSARTSSEQYF. The CDR3 DNA sequence: TGTGCCAGCAGCGCGAGGACTAGTAGTGAGCAGTACTTC.

Here the CDR3 reads CSAGAGMGEQYF. CDR3 DNA sequence: TGCAGCGCGGGAGCGGGGATGGGGGAGCAGTACTTC. The chain has TRBV29-1 and TRBJ2-7, with 7 bases fitting TRBD2. From germline, CDR1 is SQVTM and CDR2 ANQGSEA. The CDR3 extends over 12 amino acids. V dropped 7 bases and J dropped 7; count of bases not matched to a gene: 10.

This clonotype was counted a few times. The CDR3 nucleotides read TGTGCCAGCAGCCTCTTGACATCCGGGAACACTGAAGCTTTCTTT. Protein sequence: CASSLLTSGNTEAFF. The rearrangement links TRBV14 to TRBJ1-1; D is unresolved. The CDR3 covers 15 residues. Trimming took 4 bases from V and 1 from J, leaving 13 bases between them. Per germline, CDR1 SGHDN and CDR2 FVKESK. Full variable domain (rest looked up from reference TRBV14 and TRBJ1-1): EAGVTQFPSHSVIEKGQTVTLRCDPISGHDNLYWYRRVMGKEIKFLLHFVKESKQDESGMPNNRFLAERTGGTYSTLKVQPAELEDSGVYFCASSLLTSGNTEAFFGQGTRLTVV.

This clonotype came up a few times. The rearrangement joins TRBV4-1 to TRBJ2-7; D could derive from TRBD1 or TRBD2 (6 bases each). This CDR3 comprises 13 residues. Germline loops: CDR1 MGHRA, CDR2 YSYEKL. Trimming shortened V by 3 bases and J by 6 bases, and 12 bases separated the two germline ends. This CDR3 is CASSHPGGFEQYF. The DNA of the CDR3 is TGCGCCAGCAGCCATCCCGGGGGCTTCGAGCAGTACTTC.

This clonotype was counted ten times or more. The chain uses TRBV29-1 and TRBJ2-7; D is perhaps TRBD1 or TRBD2 (5 bases each). The germline V gene encodes CDR1 SQVTM and CDR2 ANQGSEA. CDR3 length: 13 amino acids. V lost 6 bases and J 1 base, leaving 13 bases between the germline ends. This CDR3 is CSVSGTTSYEQYF. The CDR3, as DNA: TGCAGCGTGTCCGGGACCACATCCTACGAGCAGTACTTC.

V gene TRBV7-2 combines with J gene TRBJ2-1; 9 bases line up with TRBD2. Germline V gene sequence: CDR1 SGHTA, CDR2 FQGNSA. The CDR3 loop spans 15 amino acids. J was trimmed by 7 bases and V by 2 bases; bases with no gene match: 6. The DNA for the CDR3 is TGTGCCAGCAGCTTACCCCAGCGGGAGGTTAATGAGCAGTTCTTC. Translated: CASSLPQREVNEQFF.

J is TRBJ1-1 and V is TRBV20-1, with D perhaps TRBD1 (6 bases). The CDR3 is 13 residues long. CDR1 is DFQATT and CDR2 is SNEGSKA in the germline V gene (reference sequence). V was clipped by 2 bases and J by 6 bases, with 13 bases between them. The DNA of the CDR3 is TGCAGTGCTAGAAAGCAGGGGATCCCTGAAGCTTTCTTT. This codes for CSARKQGIPEAFF.

This clonotype was seen only a few times. This sequence joins TRBV24-1 and TRBJ2-3; 10 nucleotides line up with TRBD2. V dropped 4 bases and J dropped 1; count of bases not matched to a gene: 1. Germline V gene sequence: CDR1 KGHDR, CDR2 SFDVKD. This CDR3 region has 15 residues. Written as DNA, the CDR3 is TGTGCCACCAGTGAGCTAGCGGGGGGCACAGATACGCAGTATTTT. It encodes CATSELAGGTDTQYF.

The chain uses TRBV7-9 and TRBJ2-7; D ambiguous. Trimming removed 7 bases from V and 5 bases from J, with 18 bases in between. CDR3 length equals 14 residues. Germline V gene lookup returns CDR1 SEHNR and CDR2 FQNEAQ (reference sequence). CDR3 sequence (DNA): TGTGCCAGCAATTCAGGAACTACCTGGAACGAGCAGTACTTC. Protein sequence: CASNSGTTWNEQYF.

The rearrangement uses TRBV29-1 and TRBJ2-1; 7 bases are shared with TRBD1. The CDR3 has 15 amino acids. J gave up 7 bases and V 6 bases, and 15 bases lay outside the gene matches. Per the germline V gene, CDR1 is SQVTM and CDR2 is ANQGSEA. CDR3 sequence reads: CSVEHRDRYQNEQFF. CDR3 in DNA: TGCAGCGTCGAACATCGGGACAGATATCAGAATGAGCAGTTCTTC.

This clonotype was counted at least ten times. This chain uses TRBV7-2 with TRBJ1-5; D uncertain. The CDR3 totals 14 residues. The germline gives CDR1 SGHTA, CDR2 FQGNSA. With 1 base removed from V and 9 bases from J, the gap between germline ends came to 13 bases. CDR3 bases: TGTGCCAGCAGCTTAGAGCCTAAGCGGGGGCCCCAGCATTTT. Its protein product is CASSLEPKRGPQHF.

A remark on this clonotype: A read error may produce the germline difference seen at one junction end. This rearrangement joins TRBV28 to TRBJ2-1, with 12 nucleotides matching TRBD2. Germline CDR1 and CDR2: MDHEN and SYDVKM. This CDR3 comprises 18 residues. The CDR3 DNA sequence: TGTGCCAGCAGTTTTGGGTTGACTAGCGGGAGCTTTATCAATGATCAGTTCTTC. It is translated as CASSFGLTSGSFINDQFF.